The 22 T cell receptor beta chains below were found in one sample sequenced in a study of cytomegalovirus exposure and HLA in healthy donors. It was with 60 Vbeta and 13 Jbeta primers that the PCR ran. Only in-frame clones appear in the TCRdb table, and some are missing; sequencing was by immunoSEQ multiplex PCR. The sample consists of 74,000 or so clones, around 76% of them appearing once. The sequenced sample consisted of PBMCs. The receptors originated from a male donor in good health and CMV-seropositive.

This chain connects TRBV5-1 to TRBJ2-5; 9 bases are a match to TRBD2. The CDR3 is 15 residues long. Germline V lookup: CDR1 SGHRS, CDR2 YFSETQ. Trimming cost V 3 bases and J 7 bases; bases outside gene matches: 10. The CDR3 reads CASSSEPGLAVTQYF. CDR3 DNA: TGCGCCAGCAGCTCCGAACCGGGACTAGCCGTGACCCAGTACTTC.

The chain has TRBV7-9 and TRBJ1-1; D is possibly TRBD1 (6 bases). CDR1 is SEHNR, CDR2 FQNEAQ, per germline (reference sequence). This CDR3 contains 16 residues. V lost 5 bases and J lost 10, with 26 bases in between. The CDR3 region has the DNA TGTGCCAGCAGCGACTTGGAGCCCGTACAGGGTTGGGCAGCTTTCTTT. Amino acids: CASSDLEPVQGWAAFF.

The rearrangement links TRBV30 to TRBJ2-5, with 9 bases fitting TRBD2. The CDR3 is made up of 12 amino acids. The junction had 3 bases not matched to a gene; V was cut back by 5 bases and J by 5 bases. Germline V CDR1 and CDR2: GTSNPN, SVGIG (reference sequence). CDR3 residues: CAWGAGGETQYF. The CDR3 coding sequence is TGTGCCTGGGGCGCGGGGGGGGAGACCCAGTACTTC. Full variable domain (outside the CDR3, taken from reference TRBV30 and TRBJ2-5): SQTIHQWPATLVQPVGSPLSLECTVEGTSNPNLYWYRQAAGRGLQLLFYSVGIGQISSEVPQNLSASRPQDRQFILSSKKLLLSDSGFYLCAWGAGGETQYFGPGTRLLVL.

This clone is a singleton in its sample. V is TRBV10-3 and J is TRBJ2-3; TRBD2 matches at 10 bases. From germline, CDR1 is ENHRY and CDR2 SYGVKD. V trimming: 2 bases; J trimming: 0 bases; junction bases outside the gene matches: 2. The CDR3 loop spans 16 amino acids. CDR3 protein: CAISETSGASTDTQYF. In DNA form, the CDR3 reads TGTGCCATCAGTGAGACTAGCGGGGCTAGCACAGATACGCAGTATTTT.

This clone has a handful of counts. The rearrangement links TRBV5-6 to TRBJ2-7; D gene unclear. V gave up 1 base and J gave up 5 bases, with 10 bases separating them. From germline, CDR1 is SGHDT and CDR2 YYEEEE. The CDR3 runs 13 residues. The CDR3 loop reads CASSLMLADEQYF. In nucleotides, the CDR3 is TGTGCCAGCAGCTTGATGTTGGCCGACGAGCAGTACTTC.

V usage is TRBV6-1 and J usage is TRBJ1-5; D remains ambiguous. Germline-derived CDR1 and CDR2 are MNHNS and SASEGT. The CDR3 is 14 residues long. Trimming stripped 7 bases from V and 0 bases from J, with 10 bases between. In DNA, the CDR3 is TGTGCCAGCATTTTTGACTATAGCAATCAGCCCCAGCATTTT. This encodes CASIFDYSNQPQHF.

The rearrangement links TRBV7-9 to TRBJ1-1, with TRBD1 matching over 7 bases. The CDR3 length is 15 residues. V lost 2 bases, J lost 8 bases, and 11 bases stayed unmatched. Germline V gives CDR1 SEHNR, CDR2 FQNEAQ (reference sequence). For the CDR3, the DNA is TGTGCCAGCAGCTTAACCCTAGGGGACAGAAGCGAAGCTTTCTTT. Protein: CASSLTLGDRSEAFF.

As DNA, the CDR3 is TGTGCCAGTAGTACAGGCCTCTCTGGAAACACCATATATTTT. It yields the protein CASSTGLSGNTIYF. The chain carries TRBV19 and TRBJ1-3; D unresolved. This CDR3 has 14 amino acids. Trimming took 4 bases from V and 0 from J, leaving 7 bases between them. CDR1 is LNHDA, CDR2 SQIVND, per germline (reference sequence).

For the CDR3, the DNA is TGTGCCAGCAGTGAGGGGCGGGGGTCCTACAATGAGCAGTTCTTC. The encoded protein is CASSEGRGSYNEQFF. The chain joins TRBV25-1 to TRBJ2-1; 7 bases map to TRBD2. The CDR3 consists of 15 residues. V gave up 3 bases and J gave up 1 base; unmatched junction bases: 3. The germline V gene encodes CDR1 MGHDK and CDR2 SYGVNS.

CDR3 sequence reads: CATSTSTHEQYF. The CDR3, as DNA: TGTGCCACCTCGACTAGTACCCACGAGCAGTACTTC. The chain couples TRBV15 to TRBJ2-7; TRBD2 is a possible D gene (6 bases). CDR1 is LNHNV, CDR2 YYDKDF, per germline (reference sequence). The CDR3 spans 12 residues. Trimming removed 8 bases at V and 5 bases at J, with 13 bases between.

As to this clone: No DNA is shown, since the ends of the CDR3 on it are uncertain; the CDR3 is the one TCRdb lists. The V call is TRBV12-5, the J call TRBJ1-1. The V gene's germline CDR1 is LGHNT and CDR2 FRNRAP. Both ends counted, the CDR3 spans 13 residues. This CDR3 is CASRLWEREEAFF.

Of note for this clone: At one boundary the junction diverges from the germline segment, which might be a read error. V is TRBV28 and J is TRBJ2-4; possibly TRBD1 for D (5 bases). The CDR3 covers 12 residues. From germline, CDR1 is MDHEN and CDR2 SYDVKM. The CDR3 loop reads CASSSSLDIQYF. The DNA for the CDR3 is TGTGCCAGCAGTTCGTCTTTGGACATACAGTACTTC.

The gene calls are TRBV19 and TRBJ1-4, with TRBD1 as a possible D gene (6 bases). Germline V gives CDR1 LNHDA, CDR2 SQIVND (reference sequence). Trimming cost V 3 bases and J 8 bases, with 13 bases left between them. This CDR3 spans 14 amino acids. The CDR3 sequence is CASSIGGAREKLFF. The CDR3 nucleotides read TGTGCCAGTAGTATCGGGGGGGCGCGAGAAAAACTGTTTTTT.

The rearrangement links TRBV2 to TRBJ2-5, with a tentative D call TRBD2 (5 bases). This CDR3 is built from 13 residues. Germline CDR1 is SNHLY and CDR2 is FYNNEI. V was pared by 2 bases and J by 5 bases, with 9 bases between. CDR3 protein: CASSERPGETQYF. The DNA of the CDR3 is TGTGCCAGCAGTGAAAGGCCGGGGGAGACCCAGTACTTC.

V and J are TRBV7-2 and TRBJ2-7; 9 positions agree with TRBD1. Germline V gene lookup returns CDR1 SGHTA and CDR2 FQGNSA. V gave up 1 base and J gave up 2 bases; unmatched junction bases: 0. The CDR3 contains 14 residues. The CDR3, as DNA: TGTGCCAGCAGCTTAGGACAGGGGGCCTACGAGCAGTACTTC. This encodes CASSLGQGAYEQYF. Supplemented by reference TRBV7-2 and TRBJ2-7, the full variable domain reads GAGVSQSPSNKVTEKGKDVELRCDPISGHTALYWYRQSLGQGLEFLIYFQGNSAPDKSGLPSDRFSAERTGGSVSTLTIQRTQQEDSAVYLCASSLGQGAYEQYFGPGTRLTVT.

The V call is TRBV6-5, the J call TRBJ2-1; 13 nucleotides line up with TRBD2. Germline CDR1 reads MNHEY; CDR2 reads SVGAGI. The CDR3 runs to 13 residues. Trimming took 6 bases from V and 7 from J; bases not matched to a gene: 0. CDR3 loop: CASRLAGGNEQFF. The CDR3 DNA reads TGTGCCAGCAGACTAGCGGGGGGGAATGAGCAGTTCTTC.

The chain employs TRBV6-1 and TRBJ1-1; 8 nucleotides line up with TRBD1. This CDR3 is built from 13 residues. V was clipped by 4 bases and J by 6 bases; unmatched bases: 4. In germline, CDR1 is MNHNS, CDR2 SASEGT. CDR3 residues: CASSAQGAPEAFF. The CDR3 nucleotides are TGTGCCAGCAGTGCGCAGGGGGCGCCTGAAGCTTTCTTT.

The chain links TRBV6-4 to TRBJ1-2; TRBD1 matches at 7 bases. The CDR3 runs to 14 residues. Unmatched junction bases numbered 6, after V lost 6 bases and J lost 2 bases. In germline, CDR1 is MRHNA, CDR2 SNTAGT. The CDR3 bases are TGTGCCAGCAGAAGGACAGGATCAAACTATGGCTACACCTTC. This encodes CASRRTGSNYGYTF.

The chain combines TRBV11-2 with TRBJ2-3, with 10 positions matching TRBD2. The germline V gene has CDR1 SGHAT and CDR2 FQNNGV. CDR3 length equals 16 residues. V lost 1 base, J lost 4 bases, and 5 bases stayed unmatched. The CDR3 here is CASSLGGTSDADTQYF. The CDR3 DNA follows: TGTGCCAGCAGCTTAGGAGGGACTAGCGATGCAGATACGCAGTATTTT.

The V gene is TRBV10-3, the J gene TRBJ2-1; 12 nucleotides line up with TRBD2. The V and J ends lost 3 bases and 4 bases, in that order; junction bases with no gene match: 7. The CDR3 has 17 residues. CDR1 and CDR2 from the germline V gene are ENHRY and SYGVKD. Here the CDR3 DNA reads TGTGCCATCAGTGATCTCCGACTAGCGGGAGTGTACAATGAGCAGTTCTTC. As protein: CAISDLRLAGVYNEQFF.

This clone showed up just once. This rearrangement joins TRBV25-1 to TRBJ2-5; possible D gene TRBD1, 5 bases. Trimming left V 1 base short and J 1 base short, with 13 bases between. The CDR3 has 16 residues. Germline CDR1 and CDR2: MGHDK and SYGVNS. The CDR3 DNA follows: TGTGCCAGCAGTGAATGGGGCCAGGGCATCCAAGAGACCCAGTACTTC. Amino acid sequence: CASSEWGQGIQETQYF.

This clone was counted between two and nine times. The genes are TRBV30 and TRBJ1-5; no firm D call. Germline V lookup: CDR1 GTSNPN, CDR2 SVGIG (reference sequence). The CDR3 length is 15 residues. V dropped 3 bases and J dropped 1 base, with 13 bases sitting between them. The CDR3 DNA reads TGTGCCTGGAGCGGAGGGATCAGGAGCAATCAGCCCCAGCATTTT. This gives the protein CAWSGGIRSNQPQHF.